The 9 T cell receptor beta chains listed next were all sequenced from one sample in a study of a mutant IDH1 vaccine in newly diagnosed glioma. These TCRs are of unknown antigen specificity. The time point was: week 11, during vaccination. Vaccination comprised doses that each held 300 ug of mutant IDH1 20-mer peptide, plus topical imiquimod. Measured with immunoSEQ multiplex PCR; TCRdb has only the in-frame clones, and not every one. The table includes 100,000 to 150,000 clones, around 77% detected once. The sequencing used PBMCs, collected from a glioma patient whose treatment included an IDH1 peptide vaccine. These receptor sequences come from a middle-aged man with glioma.

This clone appeared a single time. The rearrangement joins TRBV28 to TRBJ1-3; D might be TRBD1 (6 bases). This CDR3 is built from 16 residues. Germline CDR1 is MDHEN and CDR2 is SYDVKM. The V end lost 3 bases, the J end lost 4 bases, and 16 bases lay between the germline ends. CDR3 loop: CASSLAPPGAGNTIYF. As DNA, the CDR3 is TGTGCCAGCAGTTTGGCCCCACCAGGGGCGGGAAACACCATATATTTT. The variable domain in full, completed from reference TRBV28 and TRBJ1-3, reads DVKVTQSSRYLVKRTGEKVFLECVQDMDHENMFWYRQDPGLGLRLIYFSYDVKMKEKGDIPEGYSVSREKKERFSLILESASTNQTSMYLCASSLAPPGAGNTIYFGEGSWLTVV.

The count of this clone is one. The chain carries TRBV6-1 and TRBJ2-7, with no clear D. The CDR3 contains 12 residues. Germline V gives CDR1 MNHNS, CDR2 SASEGT. Trimming removed 4 bases from V and 6 bases from J, with 10 bases in between. The CDR3 DNA sequence: TGTGCCAGCAGTGCGTGGAAGCCCGAGCAGTACTTC. As protein: CASSAWKPEQYF.

The V call is TRBV30, the J call TRBJ1-2; tentatively, D is TRBD1 (5 bases). The CDR3 is 17 residues long. Per germline, CDR1 GTSNPN and CDR2 SVGIG (reference sequence). V was clipped by 2 bases and J by 0 bases, with 19 bases between them. In DNA, the CDR3 is TGTGCCTGGAGTTTTCCCCCGAGGGGCAAAGCTAACTATGGCTACACCTTC. Protein: CAWSFPPRGKANYGYTF. Drawing the rest from reference TRBV30 and TRBJ1-2, the complete variable domain is SQTIHQWPATLVQPVGSPLSLECTVEGTSNPNLYWYRQAAGRGLQLLFYSVGIGQISSEVPQNLSASRPQDRQFILSSKKLLLSDSGFYLCAWSFPPRGKANYGYTFGSGTRLTVV.

The gene calls are TRBV29-1 and TRBJ2-3, with D possibly matching TRBD2 (5 bases). Between the trimmed V and J ends, which lost 5 bases and 0 bases, there was a span of 15 bases. The germline V gene has CDR1 SQVTM and CDR2 ANQGSEA. The CDR3 has 15 amino acids. This CDR3 reads CSVIWLATSTDTQYF. CDR3 DNA: TGCAGCGTTATCTGGTTAGCGACTAGCACAGATACGCAGTATTTT.

The J gene is TRBJ1-2, the V gene TRBV27; TRBD1 is a possible D gene (5 bases). CDR1 and CDR2 from the germline V gene are MNHEY and SMNVEV (reference sequence). Trimming removed 10 bases at V and 4 bases at J, with 22 bases between. CDR3 length: 15 residues. The CDR3: CATIEAWQGGYGYTF. Here the CDR3 DNA reads TGTGCCACCATAGAGGCATGGCAGGGAGGCTATGGCTACACCTTC.

The V gene is TRBV27, the J gene TRBJ2-7; TRBD2 aligns across 16 bases. Germline CDR1 is MNHEY and CDR2 is SMNVEV (reference sequence). CDR3 length: 17 amino acids. The V and J ends lost 7 bases and 0 bases, in that order; junction bases with no gene match: 6. CDR3 sequence: CASNPGLAGGYSYEQYF. The CDR3 DNA is TGTGCCAGCAATCCGGGACTAGCGGGAGGGTACTCCTACGAGCAGTACTTC.

The chain is built from TRBV5-1 and TRBJ2-1, with D unresolved. With 2 bases removed from V and 2 bases from J, the gap between germline ends came to 8 bases. The CDR3 covers 14 residues. Germline V gene data show CDR1 as SGHRS and CDR2 as YFSETQ. The CDR3 region is CASSLPSTYNEQFF. CDR3 coding DNA: TGCGCCAGCAGCTTACCCTCCACCTACAATGAGCAGTTCTTC.

In nucleotides, the CDR3 is TGTGCCAGCAGCTCCATTGAGACAGGGCCTCGGCAGCCCCAGCATTTT. It yields the protein CASSSIETGPRQPQHF. V usage is TRBV7-9 and J usage is TRBJ1-5; 7 positions agree with TRBD1. CDR1 SEHNR and CDR2 FQNEAQ come from the germline V gene (reference sequence). The V segment lost 4 bases and the J segment 7 bases; nucleotides outside the gene matches: 13. There are 16 residues in the CDR3.

The chain uses TRBV18 and TRBJ1-1, with 8 nucleotides matching TRBD1. Germline CDR1 is KGHSH and CDR2 is LQKENI. V shed 6 bases and J 10 bases; nucleotides not matched to a gene: 10. The CDR3 sequence is 13 residues long. The CDR3 reads CASSPDRASLAFF. The CDR3 DNA reads as TGTGCCAGCTCCCCGGACAGGGCTAGTTTAGCTTTCTTT.